This T cell receptor beta chain was sequenced in a study of T-cell memory formation after mild COVID-19. Study details: The TCR clusters were mostly specific to one donor.

Study-wide results and limits: The study detected some responding clones in pre-infection memory, suggesting cross-reactive memory joined. CD4+ contracting clones lay mainly in CM and EM, CD8+ ones in EMRA.

TCRdb fed the 5' RACE reads into MiXCR, producing one record per CDR3 protein. The table shows roughly 340,000 distinct CDR3 sequences, with more than 15% occurring only once. To note about this clonotype: Antigen: not known.

This sequence was found in a man between 18 and 29 years old who had mild COVID-19 (a few samples of this study predate the infection). Cell type and time point are not known. The material sequenced was PBMCs or a T cell subset sorted from them (not recorded which).

CDR3 loop: CASSRDRTTEAFF. In nucleotides, the CDR3 is TGTGCCAGCAGTCGTGACAGAACCACTGAAGCTTTCTTT. This chain uses TRBV2 with TRBJ1-1, with D possibly matching TRBD1 (5 bases). Per the germline V gene, CDR1 is SNHLY and CDR2 is FYNNEI. The germline V and J ends were trimmed by 5 bases and 4 bases, with 11 bases remaining between them. The CDR3 extends over 13 amino acids. The full variable domain, its missing parts supplied by reference TRBV2 and TRBJ1-1, is EPEVTQTPSHQVTQMGQEVILRCVPISNHLYFYWYRQILGQKVEFLVSFYNNEISEKSEIFDDQFSVERPDGSNFTLKIRSTKLEDSAMYFCASSRDRTTEAFFGQGTRLTVV.